The next 14 T cell receptor beta chains were all read from a single sample in a study of blood T cell repertoires in COVID-19. TCRdb's copy holds only in-frame clones and misses some; the assay was immunoSEQ multiplex PCR. The data show about 200,000 clones, with roughly nine tenths seen just once and roughly 6.7% held by the top ten. Sequencing input: peripheral blood. All receptors come from a middle-aged man with acute or convalescent COVID-19.

The chain uses TRBV6-2 or TRBV6-3 and TRBJ1-1; TRBD1 matches 8 bases. Unmatched junction bases numbered 11, after V lost 2 bases and J lost 0 bases. CDR1 MNHEY and CDR2 SVGEGT come from the germline V gene. The CDR3 contains 18 residues. CDR3 DNA sequence: TGTGCCAGCAGTTACCTCCGGACAGGGACTGACATGAACACTGAAGCTTTCTTT. Protein sequence: CASSYLRTGTDMNTEAFF.

This chain connects TRBV5-4 to TRBJ1-1; the match to TRBD1 covers 7 bases. This CDR3 has 14 amino acids. Losses at the gene ends were 4 bases for V and 3 bases for J; bases not matched to a gene: 6. Germline V gene sequence: CDR1 SGHNT, CDR2 YYREEE (reference sequence). The CDR3 spells CASSAQGVDTEAFF. Here the CDR3 DNA reads TGTGCCAGCAGCGCGCAGGGGGTAGACACTGAAGCTTTCTTT.

This clone was seen a few times. The chain uses TRBV9 and TRBJ2-7; a weak D match, TRBD1 (5 bases). CDR3 length equals 14 residues. V dropped 4 bases and J dropped 3 bases, with 14 bases sitting between them. Germline V CDR1 and CDR2: SGDLS, YYNGEE. The CDR3 is CASSPGQGGYEQYF. CDR3 nucleotide sequence: TGTGCCAGCAGCCCTGGTCAGGGCGGCTACGAGCAGTACTTC.

The rearrangement joins TRBV19 to TRBJ2-3; the D is unclear. CDR3 length equals 13 residues. Germline lookup yields CDR1 LNHDA and CDR2 SQIVND (reference sequence). The V and J ends lost 2 bases and 4 bases respectively, with 7 bases between them. The CDR3 nucleotides are TGTGCCAGTAGTATAAATTCCGCAGATACGCAGTATTTT. Translating it yields CASSINSADTQYF.

The V and J genes are TRBV2 and TRBJ1-1, with TRBD1 identical over 11 bases. Germline CDR1 is SNHLY and CDR2 is FYNNEI. V trimming: 4 bases; J trimming: 3 bases; junction bases outside the gene matches: 4. CDR3 length: 15 residues. CDR3 sequence reads: CASSGTGGLDTEAFF. In DNA, the CDR3 is TGTGCCAGCAGTGGGACAGGGGGCTTGGACACTGAAGCTTTCTTT.

This clone was observed a handful of times. In DNA, the CDR3 is TGTGCCAGCAGCCTTCGGGAAGGGAGGACTGGAAACACCATATATTTT. This encodes CASSLREGRTGNTIYF. The rearrangement links TRBV7-8 to TRBJ1-3; no clear D gene. The CDR3 sequence is 16 residues long. Trimming left V 5 bases short and J 2 bases short, with 16 bases between. CDR1 and CDR2 from the germline V gene are SGHVS and FQNEAQ.

This clone was detected only a few times. The chain links TRBV7-9 to TRBJ1-3; the D is unclear. Trimming left V 2 bases short and J 0 bases short, with 8 bases between. Germline CDR1 is SEHNR and CDR2 is FQNEAQ (reference sequence). The CDR3 loop spans 15 amino acids. CDR3 in DNA: TGTGCCAGCAGCTTATTCAGGAACTCTGGAAACACCATATATTTT. Translating gives CASSLFRNSGNTIYF.

This chain uses TRBV7-2 with TRBJ2-1; TRBD2 matches 8 bases. CDR3 length: 16 residues. Germline V CDR1 and CDR2: SGHTA, FQGNSA. Losses at the gene ends were 5 bases for V and 7 bases for J; bases not matched to a gene: 13. CDR3 DNA sequence: TGTGCCAGCAGCCCCACGGGGGGGCATTCTGGAAATGAGCAGTTCTTC. As protein: CASSPTGGHSGNEQFF.

V and J are TRBV10-3 and TRBJ1-2; TRBD1 might be the D (6 bases). Germline CDR1 and CDR2: ENHRY and SYGVKD. V was shortened by 2 bases and J by 8 bases, with 15 bases between the two germline ends. The CDR3 loop spans 14 amino acids. The chain's CDR3 is CAISEPRDRTGYTF. DNA for the CDR3: TGTGCCATCAGTGAGCCTCGTGACAGGACCGGCTACACCTTC.

In DNA form, the CDR3 reads TGTGCCAGCAGTGAAGTAGTGCCGGGGGACTCCTACAATGAGCAGTTCTTC. Translation: CASSEVVPGDSYNEQFF. This rearrangement joins TRBV6-4 to TRBJ2-1; tentatively, D is TRBD2 (6 bases). V was cut by 3 bases and J by 0 bases, with 15 bases left in between. The germline gives CDR1 MRHNA, CDR2 SNTAGT. CDR3 size: 17 residues.

The chain links TRBV5-6 to TRBJ2-3; D unresolved. V lost 1 base and J 1 base, leaving 7 bases between the germline ends. The CDR3 has 14 amino acids. Germline V gene lookup returns CDR1 SGHDT and CDR2 YYEEEE. In nucleotides, the CDR3 is TGTGCCAGCAGCTTGCCGCCGGGCACAGATACGCAGTATTTT. Encoded protein: CASSLPPGTDTQYF.

The V and J genes are TRBV7-9 and TRBJ1-2; 9 bases agree with TRBD1. The CDR3 runs to 14 residues. J gave up 1 base and V 7 bases, and 4 bases lay outside the gene matches. Germline V gene data show CDR1 as SEHNR and CDR2 as FQNEAQ (reference sequence). CDR3 DNA sequence: TGTGCCAGCACCGGGGACAGGGATAACTATGGCTACACCTTC. Translation gives CASTGDRDNYGYTF.

The chain has TRBV5-1 and TRBJ2-1; tentative D call: TRBD2 (6 bases). The CDR3 covers 15 residues. Germline CDR1 reads SGHRS; CDR2 reads YFSETQ. The germline V and J ends were trimmed by 3 bases and 1 base, with 11 bases remaining between them. The CDR3 is CASSSGGESYNEQFF. CDR3 nucleotides: TGCGCCAGCAGCTCAGGCGGGGAGTCCTACAATGAGCAGTTCTTC.

The chain employs TRBV2 and TRBJ2-7; a weak D match, TRBD1 (6 bases). Germline V gene data show CDR1 as SNHLY and CDR2 as FYNNEI. The CDR3 is made up of 12 amino acids. Trimming pared 6 bases from V and 3 bases from J, leaving 9 bases between. The CDR3 coding sequence is TGTGCCAGCAGGAGGGGGATCTACGAGCAGTACTTC. Translating gives CASRRGIYEQYF.